Listed here are 23 T cell receptor beta chains from one sample, sequenced in a study of cytomegalovirus exposure and HLA in healthy donors (dated by TCRdb to the late 2010s). Library construction relied on the immunoSEQ multiplex PCR assay. For the multiplex PCR, a mixture combining 60 forward primers for TCR Vbeta segments and 13 reverse primers for TCR Jbeta segments was used. The table was pulled from immuneACCESS by TCRdb, which kept in-frame rearrangements only. Such tables lose some clones; where checked, under half of the loss comes from unresolved V genes, and the rest has no known cause. The sample table records approximately 130,000 clones; around 77% of these occur just once. The ten largest clones represent approximately 1.2% of the sample. The sequenced sample was PBMCs. These receptors were collected from a man aged 50-60 years in good health and CMV-seronegative.

The chain joins TRBV11-2 to TRBJ2-1; TRBD2 matches at 10 bases. In germline, CDR1 is SGHAT, CDR2 FQNNGV. V was clipped by 1 base and J by 1 base; unmatched bases: 4. The CDR3 has 17 residues. CDR3 coding DNA: TGTGCCAGCAGCTTAGCCCCAGCGGGAGGGTCCTACAATGAGCAGTTCTTC. Translating gives CASSLAPAGGSYNEQFF.

In its sample, this clone was seen a few times. V usage is TRBV2 and J usage is TRBJ1-1; maybe TRBD1 (6 bases). The CDR3 sequence is 14 residues long. Trimming took 7 bases from V and 1 from J, leaving 13 bases between them. Germline assignment: CDR1 SNHLY and CDR2 FYNNEI. CDR3 in DNA: TGTGCCAGCAAAGCCGGGACAACGAACACTGAAGCTTTCTTT. This translates into CASKAGTTNTEAFF. The entire variable domain, with the rest obtained from reference TRBV2 and TRBJ1-1, is as follows: EPEVTQTPSHQVTQMGQEVILRCVPISNHLYFYWYRQILGQKVEFLVSFYNNEISEKSEIFDDQFSVERPDGSNFTLKIRSTKLEDSAMYFCASKAGTTNTEAFFGQGTRLTVV.

J is TRBJ2-5 and V is TRBV28, with TRBD1 matching over 8 bases. CDR1 and CDR2 (germline): MDHEN, SYDVKM. This CDR3 is 14 amino acids long. With 5 bases clipped from V and 2 bases from J, the junction kept 4 bases outside the gene matches. Here the CDR3 DNA reads TGTGCCAGCAGTCCATGGACAGGGCAAGAGACCCAGTACTTC. Amino acids: CASSPWTGQETQYF.

This chain connects TRBV10-3 to TRBJ2-3, with 7 bases fitting TRBD1. Germline trimming cut 5 bases from V and 5 bases from J; bases unmatched to any gene: 7. This CDR3 is built from 14 residues. Germline CDR1 ENHRY, CDR2 SYGVKD. The CDR3 coding sequence is TGTGCCATCAGTAGCCGGGACAGCGAAGATACGCAGTATTTT. This translates into CAISSRDSEDTQYF.

The rearrangement joins TRBV5-4 to TRBJ2-7; D is ambiguous. Germline-derived CDR1 and CDR2 are SGHNT and YYREEE (reference sequence). Trimming took 0 bases from V and 0 from J, leaving 10 bases between them. The CDR3 is 15 residues long. DNA of the CDR3: TGTGCCAGCAGCTTGGATGGCAGAACCTCCTACGAGCAGTACTTC. Its translation is CASSLDGRTSYEQYF.

The J gene is TRBJ2-1, the V gene TRBV5-8; D may be TRBD2 (7 bases). The germline V and J ends were trimmed by 0 bases and 4 bases, with 14 bases remaining between them. The germline gives CDR1 SGHTS, CDR2 YDEGEE. The CDR3 covers 16 residues. The CDR3 protein is CASSLEGGTGYNEQFF. The DNA of the CDR3 is TGTGCCAGCAGCTTGGAGGGGGGGACGGGGTACAATGAGCAGTTCTTC.

This chain uses TRBV15 with TRBJ1-2, with TRBD1 matching 10 bases. The germline gives CDR1 LNHNV, CDR2 YYDKDF (reference sequence). V trimming: 4 bases; J trimming: 3 bases; junction bases outside the gene matches: 5. This CDR3 has 15 residues. In nucleotides, the CDR3 is TGTGCCACCAGCATCGGGACAGGGGTTCACTATGGCTACACCTTC. Encoded protein: CATSIGTGVHYGYTF.

This chain joins TRBV5-4 and TRBJ1-2, with a tentative D call TRBD1 (5 bases). The CDR3 extends over 13 amino acids. Trimming removed 4 bases from V and 2 bases from J, with 9 bases in between. The V gene's germline CDR1 is SGHNT and CDR2 YYREEE (reference sequence). The CDR3 sequence: CASSPDKNYGYTF. Here the CDR3 DNA reads TGTGCCAGCAGCCCGGACAAAAACTATGGCTACACCTTC.

This clone was recorded a few times. The rearrangement uses TRBV23-1 and TRBJ1-2; no definite D call. TRBV23-1 carries the ORF label, with uncertain function. Trimming took off 8 bases at V and 4 bases at J, with 8 bases between the two ends. CDR3 length equals 11 residues. The CDR3 loop reads CASPSPYGYTF. As DNA, the CDR3 is TGCGCCAGCCCTAGCCCCTATGGCTACACCTTC.

This sequence joins TRBV28 and TRBJ2-3; 9 nucleotides align to TRBD1. This CDR3 is built from 15 residues. V shed 3 bases, J shed 2 bases, and the junction held 3 bases outside the gene matches. The germline CDR1 and CDR2 sequences are MDHEN and SYDVKM. The CDR3 coding sequence is TGTGCCAGCAGTTTTGACAGGGGGGACACAGATACGCAGTATTTT. Amino acids: CASSFDRGDTDTQYF. The whole variable domain, filled in from reference TRBV28 and TRBJ2-3, reads DVKVTQSSRYLVKRTGEKVFLECVQDMDHENMFWYRQDPGLGLRLIYFSYDVKMKEKGDIPEGYSVSREKKERFSLILESASTNQTSMYLCASSFDRGDTDTQYFGPGTRLTVL.

The chain joins TRBV5-1 to TRBJ2-1; D possibly corresponds to TRBD1 (7 bases). The CDR3 extends over 14 amino acids. CDR1 is SGHRS, CDR2 YFSETQ, per germline. Trimming stripped 1 base from V and 8 bases from J, with 13 bases between. The CDR3 reads CASSLFGRGDEQFF. CDR3 bases: TGCGCCAGCAGCTTGTTTGGCAGGGGGGATGAGCAGTTCTTC.

This chain links TRBV18 with TRBJ2-3; 8 nucleotides match TRBD2. V was pared by 2 bases and J by 3 bases, with 4 bases of the junction left unmatched. This CDR3 has 15 residues. Per the germline V gene, CDR1 is KGHSH and CDR2 is LQKENI. CDR3 DNA sequence: TGTGCCAGCTCACCAAGGGTAGCGGGAACAGATACGCAGTATTTT. This gives the protein CASSPRVAGTDTQYF.

This clone was detected only once. The chain joins TRBV4-1 to TRBJ2-3; D call uncertain. Trimming cost V 0 bases and J 2 bases, with 9 bases left between them. Per germline, CDR1 MGHRA and CDR2 YSYEKL. There are 15 residues in the CDR3. The CDR3: CASSQDTGDTDTQYF. The CDR3 DNA sequence: TGCGCCAGCAGCCAAGATACTGGTGACACAGATACGCAGTATTTT.

V is TRBV28 and J is TRBJ2-2; maybe TRBD1 (5 bases). Trimming took off 8 bases at V and 2 bases at J, with 12 bases between the two ends. The CDR3 sequence is 14 residues long. Per the germline V gene, CDR1 is MDHEN and CDR2 is SYDVKM. The CDR3 region is CASSPGFNTGELFF. As DNA, the CDR3 is TGTGCCAGCTCTCCAGGGTTTAACACCGGGGAGCTGTTTTTT.

This clone was seen only once. This chain connects TRBV28 to TRBJ1-2, with D hard to call. The CDR3 runs 15 residues. Trimming removed 1 base from V and 8 bases from J, with 17 bases in between. Germline CDR1 is MDHEN and CDR2 is SYDVKM. CDR3 sequence (DNA): TGTGCCAGCAGTTTATTTCGGCAGGTCGCAGAGGGCTACACCTTC. This sequence encodes CASSLFRQVAEGYTF.

The rearrangement links TRBV18 to TRBJ2-7; 11 positions match TRBD2. Germline V gene lookup returns CDR1 KGHSH and CDR2 LQKENI. Trimming took 3 bases from V and 0 from J; bases not matched to a gene: 4. The CDR3 has 16 residues. CDR3 in DNA: TGTGCCAGCTCACCGGGACTAGCGGCTATCTCCTACGAGCAGTACTTC. This sequence encodes CASSPGLAAISYEQYF.

This clone occurred once. The V gene is TRBV4-1, the J gene TRBJ2-3, with D unresolved. CDR1 is MGHRA and CDR2 is YSYEKL in the germline V gene. Trimming stripped 7 bases from V and 0 bases from J, with 14 bases between. This CDR3 is 15 amino acids long. CDR3 sequence: CASTRNAGSTDTQYF. CDR3 coding DNA: TGCGCCAGCACGCGCAACGCCGGGAGCACAGATACGCAGTATTTT.

This clone was found a few times. V is TRBV15 and J is TRBJ2-1; 10 bases are shared with TRBD1. Germline values: CDR1 LNHNV, CDR2 YYDKDF (reference sequence). V gave up 8 bases and J gave up 5 bases; unmatched junction bases: 3. The CDR3 has 13 amino acids. Here the CDR3 reads CATLGTGDNEQFF. The CDR3 DNA follows: TGTGCCACCTTGGGGACAGGGGACAATGAGCAGTTCTTC.

The table lists this clone with a few counts. The chain carries TRBV11-2 and TRBJ1-1; the D is unclear. The V end was cut by 4 bases, the J end by 4 bases, with 13 bases between. Germline CDR1 reads SGHAT; CDR2 reads FQNNGV. The length of the CDR3 is 14 residues. The DNA for the CDR3 is TGTGCCAGCAGCTCCGTCGGGGTTTCCACTGAAGCTTTCTTT. This encodes CASSSVGVSTEAFF.

The sample holds a few counts of this clone. This chain connects TRBV5-1 to TRBJ1-2; perhaps TRBD1 as D (6 bases). CDR3 length: 14 residues. The germline V gene encodes CDR1 SGHRS and CDR2 YFSETQ. Trimming shortened V by 2 bases and J by 4 bases, and 12 bases separated the two germline ends. CDR3: CASSFQRDTYGYTF. Here the CDR3 DNA reads TGCGCCAGCAGCTTTCAGCGGGACACCTATGGCTACACCTTC.

The count of this clone is one. The V call is TRBV14, the J call TRBJ2-5; TRBD2 agrees at 7 bases. CDR3 length equals 13 residues. Germline CDR1 SGHDN, CDR2 FVKESK. V lost 1 base to trimming and J lost 5 bases; unmatched junction nucleotides: 1. The CDR3 region is CASSQVGRETQYF. The CDR3 nucleotides read TGTGCCAGCAGCCAAGTCGGGAGGGAGACCCAGTACTTC.

The chain carries TRBV28 and TRBJ1-2, with a weak D call TRBD1 (5 bases). Germline V gene sequence: CDR1 MDHEN, CDR2 SYDVKM. This CDR3 spans 13 amino acids. V lost 2 bases and J lost 5, with 9 bases in between. CDR3 protein: CASSLMGGYGYTF. As DNA, the CDR3 is TGTGCCAGCAGTTTAATGGGGGGATATGGCTACACCTTC.

The chain couples TRBV4-1 to TRBJ2-7; TRBD1 is a possible D gene (5 bases). In germline, CDR1 is MGHRA, CDR2 YSYEKL. The CDR3 sequence is 16 residues long. V lost 1 base, J lost 2 bases, and 15 bases lay in between. CDR3 loop: CASSQADILVTYEQYF. The CDR3, as DNA: TGCGCCAGCAGCCAAGCGGACATCCTGGTAACCTACGAGCAGTACTTC.